This T cell receptor (beta chain) was obtained from a study of shared clonotypes between healthy human individuals. This table comes from immunoSEQ multiplex PCR, and its TCRdb copy is limited to in-frame clones, with some not included. Of 2.3 million or so clones detected, approximately 95% appear once; the ten largest clones hold around 0.4%. Germline loops: CDR1 ENHRY, CDR2 SYGVKD. After removal of 9 bases from V and 0 bases from J, the junction contained 6 bases not matched to a gene. This CDR3 is 15 amino acids long. This clonotype was obtained from a young man in good health. Some clones in this sample may be carry-over from other donors' samples. The sample was naive CD4+ T cells from PBMCs. The subset is: CD45RA+ positively selected. The rearrangement joins TRBV10-3 to TRBJ2-1; TRBD2 matches 9 bases. CDR3 nucleotides: TGTGCCATTTCAGAGCGGGAGGTCTCCTACAATGAGCAGTTCTTC. Translating it yields CAISEREVSYNEQFF.